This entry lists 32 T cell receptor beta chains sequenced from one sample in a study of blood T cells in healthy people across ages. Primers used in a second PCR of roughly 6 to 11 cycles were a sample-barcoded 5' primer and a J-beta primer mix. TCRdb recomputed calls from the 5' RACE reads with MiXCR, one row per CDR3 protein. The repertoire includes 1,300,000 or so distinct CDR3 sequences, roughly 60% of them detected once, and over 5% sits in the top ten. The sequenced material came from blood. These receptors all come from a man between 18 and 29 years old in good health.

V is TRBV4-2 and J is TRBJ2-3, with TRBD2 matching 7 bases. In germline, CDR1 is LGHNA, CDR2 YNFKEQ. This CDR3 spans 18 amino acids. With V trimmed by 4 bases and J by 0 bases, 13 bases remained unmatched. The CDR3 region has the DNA TGTGCCAGCAGCCGGGAACCAGATCTAGCGGCTAGCACAGATACGCAGTATTTT. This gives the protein CASSREPDLAASTDTQYF.

The CDR3 reads CASRTGDGNSPLHF. In DNA, the CDR3 is TGCGCCAGCAGGACAGGGGATGGTAATTCACCCCTCCACTTT. The genes are TRBV4-1 and TRBJ1-6; TRBD1 agrees at 8 bases. V shed 6 bases, J shed 6 bases, and the junction held 4 bases outside the gene matches. CDR1 and CDR2 (germline): MGHRA, YSYEKL. CDR3 length: 14 amino acids.

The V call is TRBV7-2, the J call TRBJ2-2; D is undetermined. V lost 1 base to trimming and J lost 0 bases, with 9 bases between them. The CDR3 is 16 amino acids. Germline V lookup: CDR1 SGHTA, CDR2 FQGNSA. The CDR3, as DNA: TGTGCCAGCAGCTTAGAGCGCATACCGAACACCGGGGAGCTGTTTTTT. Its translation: CASSLERIPNTGELFF.

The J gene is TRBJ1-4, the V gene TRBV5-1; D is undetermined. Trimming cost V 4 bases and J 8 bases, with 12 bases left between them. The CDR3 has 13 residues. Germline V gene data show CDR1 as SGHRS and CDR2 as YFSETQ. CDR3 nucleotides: TGCGCCAGCAGCGTGAGGGCCAAGGAAAAACTGTTTTTT. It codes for CASSVRAKEKLFF.

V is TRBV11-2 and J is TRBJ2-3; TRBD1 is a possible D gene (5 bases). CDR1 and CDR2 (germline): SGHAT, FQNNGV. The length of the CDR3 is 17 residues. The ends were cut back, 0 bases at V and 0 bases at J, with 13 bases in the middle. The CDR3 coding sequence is TGTGCCAGCAGCTTAGATTCGACAGTTTTGAGCACAGATACGCAGTATTTT. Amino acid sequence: CASSLDSTVLSTDTQYF. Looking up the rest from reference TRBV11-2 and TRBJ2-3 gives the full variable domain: EAGVAQSPRYKIIEKRQSVAFWCNPISGHATLYWYQQILGQGPKLLIQFQNNGVVDDSQLPKDRFSAERLKGVDSTLKIQPAKLEDSAVYLCASSLDSTVLSTDTQYFGPGTRLTVL.

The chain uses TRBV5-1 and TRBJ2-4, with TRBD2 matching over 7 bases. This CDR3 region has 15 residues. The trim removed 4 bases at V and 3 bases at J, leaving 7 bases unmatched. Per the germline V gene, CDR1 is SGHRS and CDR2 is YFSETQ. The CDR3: CASSPLRTSKNIQYF. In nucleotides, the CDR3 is TGCGCCAGCAGCCCTTTACGGACTAGCAAAAACATTCAGTACTTC.

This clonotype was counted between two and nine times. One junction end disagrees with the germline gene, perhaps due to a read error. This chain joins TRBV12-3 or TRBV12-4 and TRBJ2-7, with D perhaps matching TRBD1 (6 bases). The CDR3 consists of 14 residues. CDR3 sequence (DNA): TGTGCCAGCAATCCGACAGGTTCCTTCTACGAGCGGTACTTC. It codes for CASNPTGSFYERYF.

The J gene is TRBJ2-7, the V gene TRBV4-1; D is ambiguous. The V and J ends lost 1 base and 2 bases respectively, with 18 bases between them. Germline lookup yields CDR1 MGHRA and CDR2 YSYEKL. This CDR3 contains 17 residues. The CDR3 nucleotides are TGCGCCAGCAGCCAAGGCCTACGGTCGACACTCACCTACGAGCAGTACTTC. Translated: CASSQGLRSTLTYEQYF.

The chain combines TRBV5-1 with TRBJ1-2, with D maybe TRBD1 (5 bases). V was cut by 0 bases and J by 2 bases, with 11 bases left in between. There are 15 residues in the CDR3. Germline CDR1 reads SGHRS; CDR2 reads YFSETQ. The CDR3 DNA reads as TGCGCCAGCAGCTTGGGTCGCAGGGACAACTATGGCTACACCTTC. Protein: CASSLGRRDNYGYTF.

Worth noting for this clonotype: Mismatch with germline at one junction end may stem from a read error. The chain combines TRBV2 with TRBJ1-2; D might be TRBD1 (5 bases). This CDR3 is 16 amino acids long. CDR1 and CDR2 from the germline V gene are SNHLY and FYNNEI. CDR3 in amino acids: CASSEGTTLRHYGYTF. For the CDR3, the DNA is TGTGCCAGCAGCGAAGGGACCACCCTCCGCCATTATGGCTACACCTTC.

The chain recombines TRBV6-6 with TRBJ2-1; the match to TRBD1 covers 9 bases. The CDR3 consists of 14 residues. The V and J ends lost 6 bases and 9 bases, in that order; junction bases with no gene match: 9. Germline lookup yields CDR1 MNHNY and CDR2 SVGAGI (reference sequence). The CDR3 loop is CASSRQGEFTEQFF. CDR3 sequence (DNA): TGTGCCAGCAGCCGACAGGGGGAGTTTACTGAGCAGTTCTTC.

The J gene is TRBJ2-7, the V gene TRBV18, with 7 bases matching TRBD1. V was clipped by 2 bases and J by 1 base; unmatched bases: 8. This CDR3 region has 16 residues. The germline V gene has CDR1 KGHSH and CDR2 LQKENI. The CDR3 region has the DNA TGTGCCAGCTCACCAACAGACAGGGCATCTTCCTACGAGCAGTACTTC. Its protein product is CASSPTDRASSYEQYF.

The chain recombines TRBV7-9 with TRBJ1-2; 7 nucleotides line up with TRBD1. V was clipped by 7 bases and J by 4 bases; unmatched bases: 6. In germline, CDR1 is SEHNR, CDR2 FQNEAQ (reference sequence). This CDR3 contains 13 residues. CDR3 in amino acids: CASTVGTVYGYTF. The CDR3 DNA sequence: TGTGCCAGCACCGTTGGGACAGTCTATGGCTACACCTTC.

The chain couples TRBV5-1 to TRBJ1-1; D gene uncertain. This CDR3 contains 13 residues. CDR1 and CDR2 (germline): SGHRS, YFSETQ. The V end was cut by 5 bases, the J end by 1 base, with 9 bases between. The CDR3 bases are TGCGCCAGCAGACCAATAGCGAACACTGAAGCTTTCTTT. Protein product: CASRPIANTEAFF.

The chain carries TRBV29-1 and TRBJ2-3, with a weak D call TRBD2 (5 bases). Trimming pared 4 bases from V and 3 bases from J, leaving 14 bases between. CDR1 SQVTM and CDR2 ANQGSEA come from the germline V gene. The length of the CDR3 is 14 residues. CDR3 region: CSVVEGWGTDTQYF. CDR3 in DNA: TGCAGCGTTGTTGAGGGATGGGGAACAGATACGCAGTATTTT.

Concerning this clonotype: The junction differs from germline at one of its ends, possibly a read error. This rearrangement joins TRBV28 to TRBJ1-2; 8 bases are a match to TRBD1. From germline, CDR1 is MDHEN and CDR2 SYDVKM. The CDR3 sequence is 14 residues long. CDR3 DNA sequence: TGTGCGAGCAGTGTGACAGGGGTTTCTTCTGGCTACACCTTC. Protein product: CASSVTGVSSGYTF.

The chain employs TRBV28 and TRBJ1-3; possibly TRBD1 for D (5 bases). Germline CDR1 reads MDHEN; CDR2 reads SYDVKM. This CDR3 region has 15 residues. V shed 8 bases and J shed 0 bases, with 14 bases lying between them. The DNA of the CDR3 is TGTGCCAGCGGGACCTTAGGGATCTCTGGAAACACCATATATTTT. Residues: CASGTLGISGNTIYF.

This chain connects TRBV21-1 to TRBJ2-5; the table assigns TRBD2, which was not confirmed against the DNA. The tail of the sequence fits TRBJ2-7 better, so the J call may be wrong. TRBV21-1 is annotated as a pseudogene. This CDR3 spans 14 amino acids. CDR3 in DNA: TGTGCCAGCACGTGGGGTGAGGGGGATAGCGAGCAGTACTTC. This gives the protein CASTWGEGDSEQYF.

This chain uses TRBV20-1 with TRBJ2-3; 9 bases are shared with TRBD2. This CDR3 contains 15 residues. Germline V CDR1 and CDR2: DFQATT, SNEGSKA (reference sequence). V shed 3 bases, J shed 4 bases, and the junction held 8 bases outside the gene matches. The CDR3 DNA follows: TGCAGTGCTAGGTCAGATGGGACTAGCCCAGATACGCAGTATTTT. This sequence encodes CSARSDGTSPDTQYF.

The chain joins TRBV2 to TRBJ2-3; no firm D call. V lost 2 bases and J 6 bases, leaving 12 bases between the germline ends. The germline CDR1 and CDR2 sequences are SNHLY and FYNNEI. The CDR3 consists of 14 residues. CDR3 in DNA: TGTGCCAGCAGTGAAACTGGGTTTGTGGATACGCAGTATTTT. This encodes CASSETGFVDTQYF. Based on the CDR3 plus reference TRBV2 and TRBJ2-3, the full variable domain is EPEVTQTPSHQVTQMGQEVILRCVPISNHLYFYWYRQILGQKVEFLVSFYNNEISEKSEIFDDQFSVERPDGSNFTLKIRSTKLEDSAMYFCASSETGFVDTQYFGPGTRLTVL.

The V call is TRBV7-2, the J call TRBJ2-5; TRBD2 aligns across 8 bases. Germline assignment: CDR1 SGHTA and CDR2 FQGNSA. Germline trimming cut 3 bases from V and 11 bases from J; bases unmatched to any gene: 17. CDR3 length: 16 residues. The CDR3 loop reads CASSFDRLARPYEQYF. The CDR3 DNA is TGTGCCAGCAGCTTCGACCGACTAGCGAGGCCCTATGAGCAGTACTTC.

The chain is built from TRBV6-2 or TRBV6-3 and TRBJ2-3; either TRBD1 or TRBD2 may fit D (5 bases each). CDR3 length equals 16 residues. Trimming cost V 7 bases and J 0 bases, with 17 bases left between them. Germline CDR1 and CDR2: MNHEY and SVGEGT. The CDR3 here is CASTERGRTSTDTQYF. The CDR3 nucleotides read TGTGCCAGCACCGAACGGGGACGGACTAGCACAGATACGCAGTATTTT.

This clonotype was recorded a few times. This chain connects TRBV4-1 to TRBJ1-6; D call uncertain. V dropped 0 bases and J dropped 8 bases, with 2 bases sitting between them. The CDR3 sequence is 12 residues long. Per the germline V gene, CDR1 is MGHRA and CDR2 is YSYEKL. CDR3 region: CASSQDHSPLHF. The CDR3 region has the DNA TGCGCCAGCAGCCAAGATCATTCACCCCTCCACTTT.

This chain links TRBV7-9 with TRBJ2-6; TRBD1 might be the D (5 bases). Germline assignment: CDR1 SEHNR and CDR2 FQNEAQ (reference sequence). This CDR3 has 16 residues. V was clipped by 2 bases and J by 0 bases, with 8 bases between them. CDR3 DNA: TGTGCCAGCAGCTTACCAGGGTTCTCTGGGGCCAACGTCCTGACTTTC. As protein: CASSLPGFSGANVLTF.

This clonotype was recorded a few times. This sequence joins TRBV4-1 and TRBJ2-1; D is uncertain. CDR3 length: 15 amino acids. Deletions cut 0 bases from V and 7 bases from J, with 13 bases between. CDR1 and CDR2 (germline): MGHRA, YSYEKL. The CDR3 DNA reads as TGCGCCAGCAGCCAAGACAGGCTTGGCCTAAATGAGCAGTTCTTC. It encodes CASSQDRLGLNEQFF.

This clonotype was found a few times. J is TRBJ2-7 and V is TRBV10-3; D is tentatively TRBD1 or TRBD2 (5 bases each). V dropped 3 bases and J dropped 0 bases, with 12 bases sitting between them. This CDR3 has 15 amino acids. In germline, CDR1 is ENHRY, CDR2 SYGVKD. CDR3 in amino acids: CAISDRGPDSYEQYF. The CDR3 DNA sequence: TGTGCCATCAGTGATAGGGGACCCGACTCCTACGAGCAGTACTTC.

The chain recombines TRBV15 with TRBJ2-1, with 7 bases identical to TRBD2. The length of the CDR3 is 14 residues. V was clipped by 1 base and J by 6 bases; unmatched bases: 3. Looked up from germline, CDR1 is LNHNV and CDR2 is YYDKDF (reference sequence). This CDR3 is CATSRGLAANEQFF. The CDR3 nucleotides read TGTGCCACCAGCAGAGGACTAGCAGCCAATGAGCAGTTCTTC. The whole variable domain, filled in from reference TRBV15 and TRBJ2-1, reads DAMVIQNPRYQVTQFGKPVTLSCSQTLNHNVMYWYQQKSSQAPKLLFHYYDKDFNNEADTPDNFQSRRPNTSFCFLDIRSPGLGDTAMYLCATSRGLAANEQFFGPGTRLTVL.

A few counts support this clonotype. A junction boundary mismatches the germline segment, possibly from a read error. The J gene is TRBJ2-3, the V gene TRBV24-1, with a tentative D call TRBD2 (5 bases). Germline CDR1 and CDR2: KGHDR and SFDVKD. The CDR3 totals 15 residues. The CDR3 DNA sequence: TGTGCCACCGGTGATTCGGGGTTTAGCACAGATACGCAGTATTTT. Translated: CATGDSGFSTDTQYF.

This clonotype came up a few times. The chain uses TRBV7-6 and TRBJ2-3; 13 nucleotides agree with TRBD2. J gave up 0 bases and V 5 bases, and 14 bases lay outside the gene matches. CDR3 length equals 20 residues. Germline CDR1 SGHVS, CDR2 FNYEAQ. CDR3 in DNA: TGTGCCAGCAGCACCCCCGGACTAGCGGGAGTATTAAGAAGCACAGATACGCAGTATTTT. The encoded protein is CASSTPGLAGVLRSTDTQYF.

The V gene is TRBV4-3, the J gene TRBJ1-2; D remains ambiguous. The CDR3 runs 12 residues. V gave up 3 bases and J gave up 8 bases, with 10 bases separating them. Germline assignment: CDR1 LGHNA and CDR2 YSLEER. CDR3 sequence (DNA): TGCGCCAGCAGCCACGTTGTCGGGGGCTACACCTTC. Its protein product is CASSHVVGGYTF.

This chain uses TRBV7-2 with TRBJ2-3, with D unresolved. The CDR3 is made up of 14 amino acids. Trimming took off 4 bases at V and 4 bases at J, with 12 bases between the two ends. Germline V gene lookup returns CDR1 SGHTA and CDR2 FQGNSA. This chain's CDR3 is CASSSDRFPDTQYF. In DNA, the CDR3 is TGTGCCAGCAGCTCTGATAGATTCCCAGATACGCAGTATTTT.

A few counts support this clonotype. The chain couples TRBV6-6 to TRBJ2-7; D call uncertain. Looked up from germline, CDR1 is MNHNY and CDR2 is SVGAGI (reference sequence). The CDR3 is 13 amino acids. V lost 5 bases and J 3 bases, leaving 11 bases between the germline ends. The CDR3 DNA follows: TGTGCCAGCAGTGCGGTAGTGGACTACGAGCAGTACTTC. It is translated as CASSAVVDYEQYF.